The entry below describes one T cell receptor (beta chain). Its matching antigen is unknown. This record belongs to a study of shared clonotypes between healthy human individuals. Study-level points and caveats: Of the naive CD4 clonotypes, around 5% were shared across a handful of donors.

The CDR3 runs 15 residues. The V and J ends lost 3 bases and 0 bases respectively, with 9 bases between them. Germline values: CDR1 SGHTA, CDR2 FQGNSA. Measured with immunoSEQ multiplex PCR; TCRdb has only the in-frame clones, and not every one. Among just under 350,000 clones listed, about 73% were seen once. The sequenced sample was memory CD4+ T cells sorted from blood. Subset reported: CD45RA-negative fraction. The chain couples TRBV7-2 to TRBJ2-1; D not certain. This sequence originates from a man under 40 in good health. This CDR3 is CASSFGSLSYNEQFF. CDR3 nucleotides: TGTGCCAGCAGCTTCGGCTCCCTCTCCTACAATGAGCAGTTCTTC.